This T cell receptor (beta chain) was captured by sequencing in a study of shared clonotypes between healthy human individuals. The wider study: Used for every donor were three CD4 naive, three CD4 memory, two CD8 naive and one CD8 memory plate.

CDR3 length equals 15 residues. V shed 4 bases and J 6 bases; nucleotides not matched to a gene: 8. Germline V gene lookup returns CDR1 SNHLY and CDR2 FYNNEI. Profiled with immunoSEQ multiplex PCR; TCRdb holds only in-frame clones, not every one. This sample yields 2.5 million or so clones, of which around 90% are seen a single time; 0.11% to 0.15% belongs to the top ten. Findings and caveats of the study: Only blood was sampled, and tissue TCR repertoires likely differ from blood ones.

The donors were adults (healthy and HIV-negative) with no recent acute infections or vaccinations. As regards this clone: Its antigen is unknown.

The sequenced sample consisted of naive CD4+ T cells sorted from blood. Subset defined: CD45RA+ positively selected. The source is a man aged 18 to 29 in good health. The V call is TRBV2, the J call TRBJ2-1; TRBD2 aligns across 8 bases. This chain's CDR3 is CASSAIGGVSNEQFF. As DNA, the CDR3 is TGTGCCAGCAGTGCTATCGGGGGGGTCTCCAATGAGCAGTTCTTC.